The rows below give T cell receptor beta chains drawn from one sample of a study of blood T cell repertoires in COVID-19. Method: immunoSEQ multiplex PCR; TCRdb's copy keeps in-frame clones and lacks some. The sample yields around 300,000 clones, approximately 89% seen once. Sequenced input: PBMCs or T cells enriched from blood (not recorded which). The receptors were sampled from a woman between 18 and 30 years old who had recovered from COVID-19. Each CDR3 is given with its conserved first and last residue. Fields, in order: D gene, V gene, clone size, J gene, CDR3 DNA, CDR3 protein. D genes are given only for firm matches. Clone size, where shown, is once, few, many, or a class for clones that have expanded.

d_gene: TRBD2
v_gene: TRBV5-1
abundance: -
j_gene: TRBJ2-3
CDR3nt: TGCGCCAGCAGCTTTTTAGCGGGGGGGAGGTCAGATACGCAGTATTTT
CDR3aa: CASSFLAGGRSDTQYF

d_gene: TRBD2
v_gene: TRBV2
abundance: -
j_gene: TRBJ2-1
CDR3nt: TGTGCCAGCAGTGACTGGGCTAGCGGGGGAGCAGGGAATGAGCAGTTCTTC
CDR3aa: CASSDWASGGAGNEQFF

d_gene: -
v_gene: TRBV7-9
abundance: -
j_gene: TRBJ2-1
CDR3nt: TGTGCCAGCAGCGGCAGTGCCATTGGCAATGAGCAGTTCTTC
CDR3aa: CASSGSAIGNEQFF

d_gene: -
v_gene: TRBV5-8
abundance: -
j_gene: TRBJ2-5
CDR3nt: TGTGCCAGCAGCTTGCGGGGTCAAGAGACCCAGTACTTC
CDR3aa: CASSLRGQETQYF

d_gene: -
v_gene: TRBV27
abundance: -
j_gene: TRBJ1-2
CDR3nt: TGTGCCAGCAGTCCCCGAGGGGGACCAAGGACATATGGCTACACCTTC
CDR3aa: CASSPRGGPRTYGYTF

d_gene: TRBD2
v_gene: TRBV9
abundance: once
j_gene: TRBJ2-3
CDR3nt: TGTGCCAGCAGCGTAACTAGCGGTGGAGATACGCAGTATTTT
CDR3aa: CASSVTSGGDTQYF

d_gene: -
v_gene: TRBV18
abundance: few
j_gene: TRBJ2-5
CDR3nt: TGTGCCAGCTCGACCTCGGTAGTAACAGAGCAATATGAAGAGACCCAGTACTTC
CDR3aa: CASSTSVVTEQYEETQYF

d_gene: -
v_gene: TRBV12-5
abundance: few
j_gene: TRBJ1-3
CDR3nt: TGTGCTAGTGGTTTGGGGCGGGGCCGTACCGGGACGGCTGGAAACACCATATATTTT
CDR3aa: CASGLGRGRTGTAGNTIYF

d_gene: -
v_gene: TRBV3-1/TRBV3-2
abundance: -
j_gene: TRBJ2-2
CDR3nt: TGTGCCAGCAGCCAAGTAGCAGGGACCGGGGAGCTGTTTTTT
CDR3aa: CASSQVAGTGELFF

d_gene: TRBD1
v_gene: TRBV5-5
abundance: -
j_gene: TRBJ1-2
CDR3nt: TGTGCCAGCAGCTTGAATTACAGGGGGGTCTATGGCTACACCTTC
CDR3aa: CASSLNYRGVYGYTF

d_gene: TRBD1
v_gene: TRBV7-2
abundance: -
j_gene: TRBJ1-1
CDR3nt: TGTGCCAGCAGCCCCGGTGCAGGGGGTACTGAAGCTTTCTTT
CDR3aa: CASSPGAGGTEAFF

d_gene: TRBD1
v_gene: TRBV28
abundance: -
j_gene: TRBJ1-2
CDR3nt: TGTGCCAGCAGTTTACCCGGGACAGGGGTGCTCTACACCTTC
CDR3aa: CASSLPGTGVLYTF

d_gene: TRBD1
v_gene: TRBV11-3
abundance: -
j_gene: TRBJ1-1
CDR3nt: TGTGCCAGCAGCCCCTGGACAGGGGAGAACACTGAAGCTTTCTTT
CDR3aa: CASSPWTGENTEAFF

d_gene: TRBD1
v_gene: TRBV7-2
abundance: -
j_gene: TRBJ1-2
CDR3nt: TGTGCCAGCAGCCAAATGACAGGGGGTTCTTATGGCTACACCTTC
CDR3aa: CASSQMTGGSYGYTF

d_gene: TRBD1
v_gene: TRBV28
abundance: -
j_gene: TRBJ1-2
CDR3nt: TGTGCCAGCAGGGACAGGGGGCTTTCCCATGGCTACACCTTC
CDR3aa: CASRDRGLSHGYTF

d_gene: TRBD2
v_gene: TRBV15
abundance: -
j_gene: TRBJ2-3
CDR3nt: TGTGCCACCAGCGCCGTAGCGGGGGAGAGCAGAGATACGCAGTATTTT
CDR3aa: CATSAVAGESRDTQYF

d_gene: TRBD2
v_gene: TRBV11-3
abundance: -
j_gene: TRBJ2-2
CDR3nt: TGTGCCAGCAGCTGGTGGGGGGGCACCGGGGAGCTGTTTTTT
CDR3aa: CASSWWGGTGELFF

d_gene: -
v_gene: TRBV30
abundance: -
j_gene: TRBJ1-4
CDR3nt: TGTGCCTGGAGTGTACCCCCGACCGCGGCCAGGGTCTTTAGAGGTGAAAAACTGTTTTTT
CDR3aa: CAWSVPPTAARVFRGEKLFF

d_gene: -
v_gene: TRBV19
abundance: -
j_gene: TRBJ2-5
CDR3nt: TGTGCCAGTAGTCTTCGACTGGGGACTTTCCAAGAGACCCAGTACTTC
CDR3aa: CASSLRLGTFQETQYF

d_gene: TRBD1
v_gene: TRBV29-1
abundance: -
j_gene: TRBJ1-1
CDR3nt: TGCAGCGTCGAACAGGGGGCGCGTCGAACTGAAGCTTTCTTT
CDR3aa: CSVEQGARRTEAFF

d_gene: TRBD2
v_gene: TRBV19
abundance: -
j_gene: TRBJ2-1
CDR3nt: TGTGCCACCACACTAGCGGGGGCTTCCAATGAGCAGTTCTTC
CDR3aa: CATTLAGASNEQFF

d_gene: -
v_gene: TRBV7-9
abundance: -
j_gene: TRBJ2-4
CDR3nt: TGTGCCAGCAGCTTAGGTGCAGGGGGGTTAGCCAAAAACATTCAGTACTTC
CDR3aa: CASSLGAGGLAKNIQYF

d_gene: -
v_gene: TRBV30
abundance: -
j_gene: TRBJ1-3
CDR3nt: TGTGCCTGTCCAGGGTTTTCTGGAAACACCATATATTTT
CDR3aa: CACPGFSGNTIYF

d_gene: TRBD2
v_gene: TRBV10-1
abundance: -
j_gene: TRBJ2-3
CDR3nt: TGCGCCAGCAGTAAAGCGGGAGCCTCAGATACGCAGTATTTT
CDR3aa: CASSKAGASDTQYF

d_gene: -
v_gene: TRBV5-4
abundance: -
j_gene: TRBJ2-3
CDR3nt: TGTGCCAGCAGCCGGGGGACTTCTCCTTTGGCTAGCACAGATACGCAGTATTTT
CDR3aa: CASSRGTSPLASTDTQYF

d_gene: -
v_gene: TRBV4-2
abundance: -
j_gene: TRBJ1-3
CDR3nt: TGTGCCAGCAGCCCTGATCAAAGCGGAAACACCATATATTTT
CDR3aa: CASSPDQSGNTIYF

d_gene: -
v_gene: TRBV21-1
abundance: -
j_gene: TRBJ1-1
CDR3nt: TGTGCCAGCAGCATGGAACCAGGGGGAAGGGGCACTGAAGCTTTCTTT
CDR3aa: CASSMEPGGRGTEAFF

d_gene: TRBD1
v_gene: TRBV27
abundance: -
j_gene: TRBJ1-5
CDR3nt: TGTGCCAGCAGTTCCACAGGGGGCCAGGGGTTCGCTCAGCCCCAGCATTTT
CDR3aa: CASSSTGGQGFAQPQHF

d_gene: -
v_gene: TRBV6-5
abundance: -
j_gene: TRBJ2-1
CDR3nt: TGTGCCAGCGAACAATTCTTCTGGTTCTTC
CDR3aa: CASEQFFWFF

d_gene: -
v_gene: TRBV15
abundance: -
j_gene: TRBJ2-3
CDR3nt: TGTGCCACCAGTTTCCAAGGGCAGGGTTTTACAGATACGCAGTATTTT
CDR3aa: CATSFQGQGFTDTQYF

d_gene: -
v_gene: TRBV5-6
abundance: once
j_gene: TRBJ1-1
CDR3nt: TGTGCCAGCAGCTGGGGCGGGGGGCGCTGGGACACTGAAGCTTTCTTT
CDR3aa: CASSWGGGRWDTEAFF

d_gene: -
v_gene: TRBV9
abundance: -
j_gene: TRBJ2-1
CDR3nt: TGTGCCAGCAGCGTCGGGGGGCGTTACCTCTACAATGAGCAGTTCTTC
CDR3aa: CASSVGGRYLYNEQFF

d_gene: -
v_gene: TRBV19
abundance: -
j_gene: TRBJ1-6
CDR3nt: TGTGCCAGTAGTACGTTACCGGGGAACGGTAATTCACCCCTCCACTTT
CDR3aa: CASSTLPGNGNSPLHF

d_gene: TRBD1
v_gene: TRBV7-9
abundance: once
j_gene: TRBJ2-5
CDR3nt: TGTGCCAGCAGCTCCGACAGGGTGGAAGAGACCCAGTACTTC
CDR3aa: CASSSDRVEETQYF

d_gene: -
v_gene: TRBV19
abundance: -
j_gene: TRBJ1-1
CDR3nt: TGTGCCGCGGGACGGGAGAACACTGAAGCTTTCTTT
CDR3aa: CAAGRENTEAFF

d_gene: -
v_gene: TRBV19
abundance: -
j_gene: TRBJ1-4
CDR3nt: TGTGCCAGTAGTAGCCGTTCGGGGGAACCCAATGAAAAACTGTTTTTT
CDR3aa: CASSSRSGEPNEKLFF

d_gene: -
v_gene: TRBV4-1
abundance: -
j_gene: TRBJ1-5
CDR3nt: TGCGCCACCTCGGTGCTGGGAGGCAATCAGCCCCAGCATTTT
CDR3aa: CATSVLGGNQPQHF

d_gene: TRBD2
v_gene: TRBV28
abundance: -
j_gene: TRBJ2-1
CDR3nt: TGTGCCAGCAGTCCATATCGGACTAGCGGGAGGACCGTGAGCTCCTACAATGAGCAGTTCTTC
CDR3aa: CASSPYRTSGRTVSSYNEQFF

d_gene: TRBD2
v_gene: TRBV10-2
abundance: -
j_gene: TRBJ2-1
CDR3nt: TGCGCCAGCAGAGACTGGGCGGGGGGGATTACCTACAATGAGCAGTTCTTC
CDR3aa: CASRDWAGGITYNEQFF

d_gene: TRBD1
v_gene: TRBV6-5
abundance: -
j_gene: TRBJ2-1
CDR3nt: TGTGCCAACAGAGCCCTCGGGACAGCGAACAATGAGCAGTTCTTC
CDR3aa: CANRALGTANNEQFF

d_gene: TRBD2
v_gene: TRBV12-5
abundance: -
j_gene: TRBJ2-1
CDR3nt: TGTGCTAGTGGACGCACTAGCGGGAGGGCGGGGGAGCAGTTCTTC
CDR3aa: CASGRTSGRAGEQFF

d_gene: -
v_gene: TRBV6-1
abundance: -
j_gene: TRBJ1-5
CDR3nt: TGTGCCAGCAGTGAAGCCCCGGACAGCTTCAATCAGCCCCAGCATTTT
CDR3aa: CASSEAPDSFNQPQHF

d_gene: -
v_gene: TRBV29-1
abundance: -
j_gene: TRBJ2-1
CDR3nt: TGCAGCGTTGACAGCGGGTTCTACAATGAGCAGTTCTTC
CDR3aa: CSVDSGFYNEQFF

d_gene: -
v_gene: TRBV5-1
abundance: -
j_gene: TRBJ2-7
CDR3nt: TGCGCCAGCAGCTCCGGAAGAATGGCAGGGCTATACGAGCAGTACTTC
CDR3aa: CASSSGRMAGLYEQYF

d_gene: -
v_gene: TRBV6-5
abundance: -
j_gene: TRBJ2-1
CDR3nt: TGTGCCAGCAGTTTGGGAGTCAATGAGCAGTTCTTC
CDR3aa: CASSLGVNEQFF